This T cell receptor beta chain was captured by sequencing in a study of blood T cell repertoires in COVID-19. Study-wide context: Specimens from acute and convalescent COVID-19 originated in the United States, Italy and Spain. The analysed material was cDNA or gDNA that came from T cells, B-cell-depleted T cells, or PBMCs.

Under the authors' procedure: Amplification of reference gene primers was used by the study to estimate nucleated cell counts. Repertoires were generated with immunoSEQ multiplex PCR, while TCRdb's copy carries only in-frame clones and drops some. Clone size and V and J calls were adopted from that table, with D and trimming inferred from the DNA. The table lists 200,000 to 300,000 clones, 70% to 90% of them singletons. V lost 4 bases and J lost 4, with 15 bases in between. This CDR3 spans 15 amino acids. From germline, CDR1 is SGHKS and CDR2 YYEKEE (reference sequence). The V and J genes are TRBV5-5 and TRBJ1-3, with D perhaps TRBD1 (5 bases). This receptor was identified in a woman between 50 and 59 years old with acute or convalescent COVID-19. Sequenced sample: peripheral blood. This chain's CDR3 is CASSAETVKGNTIYF. The CDR3 bases are TGTGCCAGCAGCGCGGAGACAGTAAAAGGAAACACCATATATTTT. Based on the CDR3 plus reference TRBV5-5 and TRBJ1-3, the full variable domain is DAGVTQSPTHLIKTRGQQVTLRCSPISGHKSVSWYQQVLGQGPQFIFQYYEKEERGRGNFPDRFSARQFPNYSSELNVNALLLGDSALYLCASSAETVKGNTIYFGEGSWLTVV.